This T cell receptor beta chain is from a study of cytomegalovirus exposure and HLA in healthy donors. PCR used 60 Vbeta primers and 13 Jbeta primers. Measured with immunoSEQ multiplex PCR; TCRdb has only the in-frame clones, and not every one. The sample shows about 100,000 clones, 70% to 80% of them seen only once. On this clone itself: Its antigen is as yet unknown.

Study outcomes and limitations: Later analysis demonstrated an association between a missense DCLRE1C variant and TCR beta V- and J-gene trimming.

Germline V gives CDR1 SQVTM, CDR2 ANQGSEA. The CDR3 has 15 amino acids. V lost 6 bases and J lost 8; bases outside the gene matches: 14. This TCR derives from a woman aged 18 to 35 in good health and CMV-seropositive. The chain recombines TRBV29-1 with TRBJ2-3; 10 bases align to TRBD2. Sequencing used PBMCs. The chain's CDR3 is CSVDRQTSGGGTQYF. The CDR3 DNA sequence: TGCAGCGTAGACCGACAGACCAGCGGGGGGGGTACGCAGTATTTT.